This TCR beta chain is drawn from a study of response to subunit inactivated influenza vaccine. This CDR3 region has 15 residues. The germline V gene has CDR1 SEHNR and CDR2 FQNEAQ (reference sequence). J was trimmed by 8 bases and V by 1 base; bases with no gene match: 5. General study points: After each seasonal influenza vaccination, few new T cells are recruited, the authors suggested.

The table lists this clonotype with a few counts. Its antigen is not known. TCRdb itself ran the RT-PCR reads through MiXCR, one entry per CDR3 protein. The sample holds roughly 570,000 distinct CDR3 sequences, approximately 14% seen once. The genes are TRBV7-9 and TRBJ2-3; TRBD2 matches 11 bases. The origin of this receptor is a man aged 45-60 years who received an inactivated influenza vaccine. The sequenced sample was PBMCs from blood, obtained 11 to 12 days after vaccination. The CDR3 nucleotides read TGTGCCAGCAGCTTAGACTTAGCGGGAGGGAGTACGCAGTATTTT. It translates to CASSLDLAGGSTQYF.